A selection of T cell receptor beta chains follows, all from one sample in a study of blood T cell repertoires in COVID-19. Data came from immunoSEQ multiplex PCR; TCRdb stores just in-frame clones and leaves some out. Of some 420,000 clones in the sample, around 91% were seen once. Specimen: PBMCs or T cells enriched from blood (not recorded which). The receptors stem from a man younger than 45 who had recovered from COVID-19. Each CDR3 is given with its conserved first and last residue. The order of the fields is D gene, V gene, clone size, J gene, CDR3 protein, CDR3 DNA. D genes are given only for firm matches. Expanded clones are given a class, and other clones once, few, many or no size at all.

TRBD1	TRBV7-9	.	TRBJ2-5	CASSLMTGQETQYF	TGTGCCAGCAGCCTAATGACAGGGCAAGAGACCCAGTACTTC
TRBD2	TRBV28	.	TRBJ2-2	CASSFRAGVVAGELFF	TGTGCCAGCAGTTTTCGGGCGGGAGTTGTCGCCGGGGAGCTGTTTTTT
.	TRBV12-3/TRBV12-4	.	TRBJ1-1	CASSVKNTEAFF	TGTGCCAGCAGTGTAAAGAACACTGAAGCTTTCTTT
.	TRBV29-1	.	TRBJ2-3	CSFSGTLTDTQYF	TGCAGCTTTTCCGGGACTCTCACAGATACGCAGTATTTT
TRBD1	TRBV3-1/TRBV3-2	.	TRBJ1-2	CASTRGQNYGYTF	TGTGCCAGCACCCGGGGACAGAACTATGGCTACACCTTC
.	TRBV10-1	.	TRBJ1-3	CASSESIGVGNTIYF	TGCGCCAGCAGTGAGTCGATCGGGGTTGGAAACACCATATATTTT
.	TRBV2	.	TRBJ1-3	CASSVYSGNTIYF	TGTGCCAGCAGTGTCTACTCTGGAAACACCATATATTTT
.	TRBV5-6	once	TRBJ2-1	CASSLRLATRSSYNEQFF	TGTGCCAGCAGCTTGCGGCTAGCGACAAGATCCTCCTACAATGAGCAGTTCTTC
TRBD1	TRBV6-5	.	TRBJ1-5	CASSYTTGTDQPQHF	TGTGCCAGCAGTTACACGACAGGGACCGATCAGCCCCAGCATTTT
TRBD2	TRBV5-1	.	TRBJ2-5	CASSLNTGGVQETQYF	TGCGCCAGCAGCCTCAACACCGGGGGGGTCCAAGAGACCCAGTACTTC
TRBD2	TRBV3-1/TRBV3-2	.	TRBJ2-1	CGSGLAGGYEQFF	TGTGGATCGGGACTAGCGGGAGGCTATGAGCAGTTCTTC
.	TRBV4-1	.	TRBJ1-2	CASSQDNEGGYTF	TGCGCCAGCAGCCAAGATAACGAGGGAGGCTACACCTTC
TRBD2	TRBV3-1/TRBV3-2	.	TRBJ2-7	CASSSRVAGGYEQYF	TGTGCCAGCAGCTCCCGAGTAGCGGGCGGGTACGAGCAGTACTTC
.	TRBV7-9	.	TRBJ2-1	CASSLARYNEQFF	TGTGCCAGCAGCTTAGCGCGGTACAATGAGCAGTTCTTC
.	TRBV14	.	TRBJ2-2	CASSHQGLVGELFF	TGTGCCAGCAGCCACCAGGGGTTGGTCGGGGAGCTGTTTTTT
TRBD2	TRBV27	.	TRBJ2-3	CASRPAGGPPDTQYF	TGTGCCAGCAGACCGGCGGGAGGGCCCCCAGATACGCAGTATTTT
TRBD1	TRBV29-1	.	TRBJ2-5	CSVRSGGETQYF	TGCAGCGTTCGGTCAGGGGGAGAGACCCAGTACTTC
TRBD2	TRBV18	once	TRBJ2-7	CASSQTSGYEQYF	TGTGCCAGCTCCCAGACTAGCGGTTACGAGCAGTACTTC
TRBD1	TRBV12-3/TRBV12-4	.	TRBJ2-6	CASRGQGNVLTF	TGTGCCAGCAGGGGACAGGGCAACGTCCTGACTTTC
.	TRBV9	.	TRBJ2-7	CASSPRLGYEQYF	TGTGCCAGCAGCCCCAGACTCGGCTACGAGCAGTACTTC
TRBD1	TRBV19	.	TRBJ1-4	CASSTTGDLPNEKLFF	TGTGCCAGTAGTACCACAGGGGATTTACCTAATGAAAAACTGTTTTTT
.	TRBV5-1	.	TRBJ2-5	CASSLVVAGETQYF	TGCGCCAGCAGCTTGGTCGTCGCGGGAGAGACCCAGTACTTC
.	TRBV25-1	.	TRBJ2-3	CASSETGQSTDTQYF	TGTGCCAGCAGTGAAACTGGACAGAGCACAGATACGCAGTATTTT
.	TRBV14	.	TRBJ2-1	CASSQDLSTGQFF	TGTGCCAGCAGCCAAGATCTTTCGACAGGGCAGTTCTTC
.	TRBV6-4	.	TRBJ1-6	CASSVIEGSPLHF	TGTGCCAGCAGTGTAATCGAGGGCTCACCCCTCCACTTT
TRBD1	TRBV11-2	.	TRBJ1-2	CASSLGLQGNGYTF	TGTGCCAGCAGCTTAGGACTACAGGGGAATGGCTACACCTTC
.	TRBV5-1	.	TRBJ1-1	CASSLSILNTEAFF	TGCGCCAGCAGCTTGTCAATTCTGAACACTGAAGCTTTCTTT
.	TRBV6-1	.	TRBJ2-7	CASSEVPLAGQYF	TGTGCCAGCAGTGAAGTCCCGCTCGCAGGTCAGTACTTC
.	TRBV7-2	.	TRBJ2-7	CASNPNYGSHEQYF	TGTGCCAGCAACCCTAATTACGGGAGTCACGAGCAGTACTTC
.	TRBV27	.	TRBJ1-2	CASSLSPGDYGYTF	TGTGCCAGCAGTTTATCGCCGGGTGACTATGGCTACACCTTC
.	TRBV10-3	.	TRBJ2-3	CATREDTQYF	TGTGCCACAAGAGAAGATACGCAGTATTTT
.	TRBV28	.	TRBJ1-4	CASSPRGSTNEKLFF	TGTGCCAGCAGTCCCCGAGGGAGCACTAATGAAAAACTGTTTTTT
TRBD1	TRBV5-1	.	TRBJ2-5	CASSPGQKFETQYF	TGCGCCAGCAGCCCGGGACAGAAATTCGAGACCCAGTACTTC
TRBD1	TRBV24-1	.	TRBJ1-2	CATSDPGQGRSGYTF	TGTGCCACCAGTGACCCAGGACAGGGACGCAGTGGCTACACCTTC
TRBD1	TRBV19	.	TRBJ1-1	CATYRGWSEAFF	TGTGCCACCTACAGGGGATGGTCTGAAGCTTTCTTT
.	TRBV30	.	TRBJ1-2	CAWSVMEEGGYTF	TGTGCCTGGAGTGTAATGGAGGAGGGGGGCTACACCTTC
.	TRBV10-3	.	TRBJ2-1	CAGGQSYNEQFF	TGTGCCGGCGGACAGTCATACAATGAGCAGTTCTTC
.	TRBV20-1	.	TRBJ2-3	CSVQLADTQYF	TGCAGTGTCCAACTAGCCGATACGCAGTATTTT
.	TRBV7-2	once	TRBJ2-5	CASSSGETQYF	TGTGCCAGCAGCTCCGGGGAGACCCAGTACTTC
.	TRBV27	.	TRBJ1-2	CASSLGAGINYGYTF	TGTGCCAGCAGTTTAGGTGCGGGTATTAACTATGGCTACACCTTC
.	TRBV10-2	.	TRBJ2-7	CATRQRFQTYEQYF	TGCGCCACCAGGCAGCGCTTCCAAACCTACGAGCAGTACTTC
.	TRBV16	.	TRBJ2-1	CASSQSIMLAPSSYNEQFF	TGTGCCAGCAGCCAATCGATAATGCTAGCGCCGAGCTCCTACAATGAGCAGTTCTTC
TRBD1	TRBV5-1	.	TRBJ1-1	CASSLVGTGEIGEAFF	TGCGCCAGCAGCTTGGTTGGGACAGGGGAAATAGGTGAAGCTTTCTTT
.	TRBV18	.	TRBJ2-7	CASSPPTAGTRYEQYF	TGTGCCAGCTCACCTCCTACCGCCGGGACACGTTACGAGCAGTACTTC
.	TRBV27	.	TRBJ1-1	CASSSIHRLLETEAFF	TGTGCCAGCAGTTCAATTCACAGGTTACTGGAGACTGAAGCTTTCTTT
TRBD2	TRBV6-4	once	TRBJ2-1	CASSETGTSAGEQFF	TGTGCCAGCAGTGAGACCGGGACTAGCGCCGGTGAGCAGTTCTTC
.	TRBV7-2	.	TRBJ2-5	CASSFRAQETQYF	TGTGCCAGCAGCTTCAGGGCCCAAGAGACCCAGTACTTC
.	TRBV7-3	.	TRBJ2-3	CASSPVEADTQYF	TGTGCCAGCAGCCCAGTAGAGGCAGATACGCAGTATTTT
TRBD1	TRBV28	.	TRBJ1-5	CASSQGVNQPQHF	TGTGCCAGCAGTCAGGGGGTCAATCAGCCCCAGCATTTT
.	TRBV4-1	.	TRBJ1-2	CASSPTDNYGYTF	TGCGCCAGCAGCCCCACAGATAACTATGGCTACACCTTC
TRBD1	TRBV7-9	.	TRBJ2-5	CASSLVGQGMKTQYF	TGTGCCAGCAGCTTAGTAGGACAGGGGATGAAGACCCAGTACTTC
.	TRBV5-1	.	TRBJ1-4	CASSTSGMEKLFF	TGCGCCAGCAGCACCTCAGGGATGGAAAAACTGTTTTTT
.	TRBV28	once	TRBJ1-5	CASSLNQPQHF	TGTGCCAGCAGTCTCAATCAGCCCCAGCATTTT